Described below is a single T cell receptor beta chain sequence and its context. This entry is derived from a study of blood T cell repertoires in COVID-19. At the level of the study: The United States, Italy and Spain provided the acute and convalescent COVID-19 samples. From T cells, B-cell-depleted T cells, or PBMCs came the material, which was cDNA or gDNA.

Original data processing: Reference gene primers were amplified, and this amplification served to estimate nucleated cell counts. Clones were sequenced by immunoSEQ multiplex PCR, and TCRdb holds only the in-frame ones, with some missing. V and J calls and clone size are as listed in that table; D and trimming were resolved from the DNA. The sample includes about 130,000 clones, roughly three quarters seen only once; the top ten take 1.5% to 2%. The CDR3 runs to 15 residues. V lost 4 bases to trimming and J lost 2 bases; unmatched junction nucleotides: 3. From germline, CDR1 is ENHRY and CDR2 SYGVKD.

Input material: peripheral blood. The source of this sequence is an older woman with acute or convalescent COVID-19. This chain connects TRBV10-3 to TRBJ2-2; 8 positions agree with TRBD1. The CDR3: CAISGGQVNTGELFF. CDR3 coding DNA: TGTGCCATCAGTGGGGGACAGGTTAACACCGGGGAGCTGTTTTTT.